The entry below gives a single T cell receptor (beta chain) sequence along with its context. As yet, its antigen is unknown. The entry originates in a study of cytomegalovirus exposure and HLA in healthy donors. Notes on the study in general: Most TCR sequences were rare, but some public TCRs occurred in many donors.

PCR amplification relied on 60 Vbeta primers (plus 13 Jbeta primers). Some clones are missing from TCRdb's copy, which holds only in-frame ones; the method was immunoSEQ multiplex PCR. This table holds about 65,000 clones, approximately 60% found once. This CDR3 contains 15 residues. V was cut by 2 bases and J by 5 bases, with 15 bases left in between. Germline V lookup: CDR1 SGHNT, CDR2 YYREEE (reference sequence). The chain employs TRBV5-4 and TRBJ2-3; D may be TRBD2 (7 bases). The receptor was isolated from a man aged 30 to 45 in good health and CMV-seronegative. The sample taken for sequencing was PBMCs. Here the CDR3 reads CASSFAGGHLDTQYF. The CDR3 nucleotides read TGTGCCAGCAGCTTCGCCGGGGGGCATTTAGATACGCAGTATTTT. The variable domain in full, completed from reference TRBV5-4 and TRBJ2-3, reads ETGVTQSPTHLIKTRGQQVTLRCSSQSGHNTVSWYQQALGQGPQFIFQYYREEENGRGNFPPRFSGLQFPNYSSELNVNALELDDSALYLCASSFAGGHLDTQYFGPGTRLTVL.